This entry is about one T cell receptor (beta chain). Its target is unknown. These data are taken from a study of human thymus T cells. General study findings and limits: The authors found apparently biased V and J gene usage in thymic and blood repertoires.

Profiled with immunoSEQ multiplex PCR; TCRdb holds only in-frame clones, not every one. The sample lists approximately 49,000 clones, around 93% occurring once. V lost 1 base and J lost 4; bases outside the gene matches: 5. Per germline, CDR1 SGHRS and CDR2 YFSETQ. The CDR3 consists of 15 residues. This receptor was obtained from a girl under two years old with a congenital heart defect but otherwise immunologically healthy. Sequences were obtained from blood. The V call is TRBV5-1, the J call TRBJ2-3; TRBD2 matches 8 bases. This chain's CDR3 is CASSLREGLSDTQYF. For the CDR3, the DNA is TGCGCCAGCAGCTTGCGGGAGGGCCTGTCAGATACGCAGTATTTT.